This TCR beta chain was observed in a study of T cell responses to AZD1222 COVID-19 vaccine. The germline gives CDR1 LNHDA, CDR2 SQIVND (reference sequence). Between the trimmed V and J ends, which lost 5 bases and 0 bases, there was a span of 5 bases. This CDR3 comprises 13 residues. The table came from immunoSEQ multiplex PCR; TCRdb's copy has only in-frame clones and leaves some out. The repertoire consists of roughly 190,000 clones, with 90% to 95% occurring once and the leading ten covering about 3.9%. As concerns this clone: Antigen specificity is unknown.

Notes on the study in general: Most donors were white British, females outnumbered males, and clonal diversity was possibly underestimated. Regions 160-218 and 743-854 dominated among vaccine-associated CD4 TCRs spanning spike. None of the repertoires were sampled until the peak T cell response had passed.

The TCR sequence derives from an adult in good health. The chain links TRBV19 to TRBJ1-3, with D hard to call. Sequenced material: peripheral blood, taken on day 0 of AZD1222 vaccination. This CDR3 is CASSVTSGNTIYF. The CDR3 DNA follows: TGTGCCAGTAGTGTTACCTCTGGAAACACCATATATTTT.